The T cell receptor beta chain described here comes from a study of blood T cell repertoires in COVID-19. Measured with immunoSEQ multiplex PCR; TCRdb has only the in-frame clones, and not every one. Among approximately 450,000 clones listed, 70% to 90% were seen once. V lost 0 bases to trimming and J lost 3 bases; unmatched junction nucleotides: 5. CDR3 length equals 16 residues. Germline-derived CDR1 and CDR2 are LGHDT and YNNKEL (reference sequence). The chain joins TRBV3-1 (or the pseudogene TRBV3-2) to TRBJ1-3; TRBD1 matches 7 bases. Sequencing was carried out using PBMCs or T cells enriched from blood (not recorded which). The clonotype originates from a woman under 30 with acute COVID-19. CDR3 residues: CASSQEDRDFGNTIYF. In nucleotides, the CDR3 is TGTGCCAGCAGCCAAGAAGACAGGGACTTTGGAAACACCATATATTTT.